This T cell receptor (beta chain) was profiled in a study of cytotoxic CD8 clonotypes in ibrutinib-treated CLL. A few counts support this clone. Measured with immunoSEQ multiplex PCR; TCRdb has only the in-frame clones, and not every one. The sample includes some 200,000 clones, just under 80% of them seen just once. Sequences were derived from PBMCs, sampled after 12 months of ibrutinib treatment. This TCR came from a human donor with chronic lymphocytic leukemia.

The chain's CDR3 is CASSPRDRGQEGGFAEAFF. The DNA of the CDR3 is TGCGCCAGCAGCCCCCGGGACAGGGGGCAGGAGGGCGGTTTCGCTGAAGCTTTCTTT. V gene TRBV5-1 combines with J gene TRBJ1-1, with TRBD1 matching 12 bases. The CDR3 totals 19 residues. V gave up 4 bases and J gave up 6 bases; unmatched junction bases: 19. Germline V CDR1 and CDR2: SGHRS, YFSETQ.